This T cell receptor (beta chain) appears in the sequencing data of a study of cytomegalovirus exposure and HLA in healthy donors (dated by TCRdb to 2017 to 2019). Regarding the study in general: The 650 to 750 repertoires of the first cohort and the roughly 120 validation repertoires were produced on the same platform, according to a later analysis. The aim of the study was to test whether cataloging public T cell receptors could identify signatures of past pathogen exposure. Besides the first cohort of 550 to 750 subjects, a separate validation cohort made up of over 100 different subjects was used. High-throughput TCR immunosequencing, statistical association of individual TCRs with disease status, and machine learning were combined to predict cytomegalovirus infection status. Beyond this particular receptor, the publication reports: A later analysis lacked HLA typing for the validation cohort, so it scored co-occurrence in that cohort across all 110 or so repertoires. The study gave a list of over 150 TCR beta chains associated with cytomegalovirus. Three of the identified cytomegalovirus-associated TCR beta chains were confirmed in vitro to be specific for cytomegalovirus antigens. A later analysis found that TCRs clustered in the first cohort also tended to co-occur in the 120 validation repertoires, with more than 90% of cluster scores above 0. Most TCR sequences were observed very rarely across donors, whereas some public TCRs were present in many individuals. In both the original and validation cohorts, the classifier was reported to diagnose cytomegalovirus status with high specificity and sensitivity. According to the authors, the approach could potentially be generalized to other disease states and immunological phenotypes.

Library preparation was by the immunoSEQ multiplex PCR assay. The paper's data handling went like this. A statistical classification framework was built to diagnose cytomegalovirus status from the catalog of TCR beta chain sequences. TCRdb limited this immuneACCESS table to in-frame rearrangements with V and J called. A share of clones is missing; checked studies link under half to unresolved V genes, and the rest is unexplained. From that table come the V and J calls and clone size; the DNA was used to work out D and trimming. In this sample the table shows tens of thousands of clones, 85% to 95% of which occur a single time. Under 6.5% of the sample goes to the ten largest clones. For this clone: Its antigen is still unknown. Per-base quality was not reported, and no clone a single base away is much larger than it.

The germline V gene specifies SGDLS as CDR1 and YYNGEE as CDR2. The V end gives up 3 bases and the J end 6 bases, leaving 11 bases in the junction not matched to a gene. The CDR3 holds 15 amino acids from the cysteine to the phenylalanine. Only CDR3 DNA remains: 45 bases, in frame from the first base. The donors were included in the validation cohort of over a hundred subjects, a group kept apart from the approximately 650-subject first cohort. The receptor was derived from a young woman in good health and CMV-seronegative. Sequenced input: PBMCs. This receptor chain uses TRBV9 and TRBJ2-5, with 7 bases aligning to TRBD1. Here the CDR3 is given as CASSDGQEEVQTQYF. Here is the DNA: TGTGCCAGCAGCGACGGACAGGAGGAGGTCCAGACCCAGTACTTC.